This T cell receptor beta chain is from a study of CXCR3-negative and CXCR3-positive naive CD8 T cells. Libraries of TRB cDNA were made by 5' RACE and carried UMIs. TCRdb reworked the 5' RACE reads into one entry per CDR3 protein, no DNA. This sample's clone table lists under 7,500 distinct CDR3 sequences. Sample: naive CXCR3- CD8+ T cells from blood. Regarding subset: CD45RO-CCR7+CD27+CD95- naive CD8+ T cells lacking CXCR3 (TNR3-). The receptor's source is a human donor in good health. Some clones in this sample may be carry-over from other donors' samples.

The CDR3 loop is CASSDRVAPNEQFF. V is TRBV2 and J is TRBJ2-1; TCRdb lists TRBD2, though no DNA is available to test this call. This CDR3 has 14 residues. Germline V gene sequence: CDR1 SNHLY, CDR2 FYNNEI.